Each of the 27 T cell receptor beta chains below was sequenced from the same sample in a study of blood T cell repertoires in COVID-19. Generated by immunoSEQ multiplex PCR, the TCRdb table keeps only in-frame clones and is missing some. The sample lists 85,000 to 130,000 clones, over 80% occurring once. The sample taken for sequencing was peripheral blood. Source of these receptors: a man in his forties or fifties with acute or convalescent COVID-19.

The rearrangement links TRBV7-8 to TRBJ1-5, with D possibly matching TRBD1 (5 bases). The CDR3 sequence is 13 residues long. Germline CDR1 SGHVS, CDR2 FQNEAQ. With 1 base removed from V and 5 bases from J, the gap between germline ends came to 6 bases. The CDR3 loop is CASSLGGDQPQHF. Here the CDR3 DNA reads TGTGCCAGCAGCTTAGGGGGCGATCAGCCCCAGCATTTT.

The DNA of the CDR3 is TGTGCCAGTAGTGGTGACAGGGGTGGTCAGCCCCAGCATTTT. This translates into CASSGDRGGQPQHF. This sequence joins TRBV19 and TRBJ1-5, with 8 bases lining up with TRBD1. The CDR3 runs to 14 residues. Germline-derived CDR1 and CDR2 are LNHDA and SQIVND (reference sequence). The V segment lost 5 bases and the J segment 6 bases; nucleotides outside the gene matches: 6.

J is TRBJ2-7 and V is TRBV27, with D perhaps TRBD2 (6 bases). Trimming stripped 5 bases from V and 5 bases from J, with 19 bases between. Germline CDR1 reads MNHEY; CDR2 reads SMNVEV (reference sequence). This CDR3 has 15 amino acids. The CDR3 region is CASSGRRERANEQYF. CDR3 DNA: TGTGCCAGCAGTGGCCGGAGGGAGCGGGCTAACGAGCAGTACTTC.

This clone was seen only a few times. V gene TRBV6-5 combines with J gene TRBJ2-3, with a tentative D call TRBD2 (5 bases). V lost 2 bases and J 0 bases, leaving 12 bases between the germline ends. The germline CDR1 and CDR2 sequences are MNHEY and SVGAGI. The length of the CDR3 is 16 residues. CDR3 sequence (DNA): TGTGCCAGCAGTTACGGGCGGGCCACTAGCACAGATACGCAGTATTTT. Its protein product is CASSYGRATSTDTQYF.

J is TRBJ2-5 and V is TRBV4-1, with 8 bases fitting TRBD1. The germline V gene has CDR1 MGHRA and CDR2 YSYEKL. V lost 1 base, J lost 0 bases, and 1 base stayed unmatched. The length of the CDR3 is 15 residues. The CDR3 loop reads CASSQGDRYQETQYF. CDR3 DNA: TGCGCCAGCAGCCAAGGGGACAGGTACCAAGAGACCCAGTACTTC.

J is TRBJ1-1 and V is TRBV18, with 8 nucleotides matching TRBD1. V shed 4 bases, J shed 1 base, and the junction held 5 bases outside the gene matches. CDR1 and CDR2 (germline): KGHSH, LQKENI. The CDR3 contains 15 residues. CDR3 amino acids: CASSRTGKENTEAFF. The CDR3 nucleotides read TGTGCCAGCTCACGGACAGGGAAGGAGAACACTGAAGCTTTCTTT.

V is TRBV25-1 and J is TRBJ2-3; D is possibly TRBD2 (6 bases). Trimming shortened V by 3 bases and J by 0 bases, and 16 bases separated the two germline ends. Germline assignment: CDR1 MGHDK and CDR2 SYGVNS. The CDR3 has 17 amino acids. In nucleotides, the CDR3 is TGTGCCAGCAGTGATCTGGGGGGTATAGCGAGCACAGATACGCAGTATTTT. Translating it yields CASSDLGGIASTDTQYF. Combining the CDR3 with reference TRBV25-1 and TRBJ2-3 gives the whole variable domain EADIYQTPRYLVIGTGKKITLECSQTMGHDKMYWYQQDPGMELHLIHYSYGVNSTEKGDLSSESTVSRIRTEHFPLTLESARPSHTSQYLCASSDLGGIASTDTQYFGPGTRLTVL.

This clone was counted only a few times. J is TRBJ1-5 and V is TRBV3-1 (or the pseudogene TRBV3-2), with D hard to call. The CDR3 extends over 14 amino acids. Trimming cost V 1 base and J 6 bases, with 10 bases left between them. Germline V gives CDR1 LGHDT, CDR2 YNNKEL (reference sequence). CDR3 loop: CASSQGRRGQPQHF. The CDR3 DNA is TGTGCCAGCAGCCAAGGGCGGCGGGGTCAGCCCCAGCATTTT.

This clone was observed a single time. At one end, the junction sequence differs from germline, possibly due to a read error. The V call is TRBV28, the J call TRBJ2-3; maybe TRBD2 (5 bases). The CDR3 has 11 residues. Looked up from germline, CDR1 is MDHEN and CDR2 is SYDVKM. CDR3 sequence (DNA): TGTGCCAGCAGTGGAGGCAGGTTAAGAGGTTTT. This encodes CASSGGRLRGF.

This clone has only one observation. The chain is built from TRBV25-1 and TRBJ1-2; D uncertain. Per the germline V gene, CDR1 is MGHDK and CDR2 is SYGVNS. The length of the CDR3 is 12 residues. Trimming removed 5 bases from V and 9 bases from J, with 13 bases in between. Here the CDR3 reads CASSPDRRSYTF. CDR3 DNA sequence: TGTGCCAGCAGTCCCGACCGGCGGAGCTACACCTTC.

The count of this clone is one. This rearrangement joins TRBV10-3 to TRBJ1-1; D unresolved. Trimming pared 2 bases from V and 11 bases from J, leaving 12 bases between. CDR1 and CDR2 from the germline V gene are ENHRY and SYGVKD. The CDR3 has 12 amino acids. The CDR3 DNA follows: TGTGCCATCAGTGAGGGAGGGTGGAAGGCTTTCTTT. It translates to CAISEGGWKAFF.

The table lists this clone with a few counts. The CDR3 loop reads CASSVTSGRGTGELFF. The DNA of the CDR3 is TGTGCCAGCAGCGTAACTAGCGGGAGGGGCACCGGGGAGCTGTTTTTT. The gene calls are TRBV7-2 and TRBJ2-2; 13 nucleotides align to TRBD2. With 5 bases clipped from V and 4 bases from J, the junction kept 4 bases outside the gene matches. CDR3 length equals 16 residues. The germline CDR1 and CDR2 sequences are SGHTA and FQGNSA.

The chain uses TRBV5-1 and TRBJ1-1; D is unclear. V lost 0 bases and J 4 bases, leaving 10 bases between the germline ends. This CDR3 spans 14 amino acids. Looked up from germline, CDR1 is SGHRS and CDR2 is YFSETQ. CDR3 sequence (DNA): TGCGCCAGCAGCTTGGGATTTGGCGGCACTGAAGCTTTCTTT. Amino acid sequence: CASSLGFGGTEAFF.

J is TRBJ2-5 and V is TRBV28; TRBD1 matches at 7 bases. Losses at the gene ends were 3 bases for V and 4 bases for J; bases not matched to a gene: 8. Germline values: CDR1 MDHEN, CDR2 SYDVKM. This CDR3 has 15 residues. The CDR3 sequence: CASSFVDRVGETQYF. DNA of the CDR3: TGTGCCAGCAGTTTCGTTGACAGGGTTGGAGAGACCCAGTACTTC.

This chain joins TRBV23-1 and TRBJ1-6, with unresolved D. TRBV23-1 is an open reading frame, and its role is uncertain. Trimming left V 2 bases short and J 6 bases short, with 8 bases between. This CDR3 spans 14 amino acids. The CDR3 bases are TGCGCCAGCAGTCAACACAGCCGTAATTCACCCCTCCACTTT. Translated, it gives CASSQHSRNSPLHF.

The V and J genes are TRBV2 and TRBJ2-1; TRBD2 agrees at 9 bases. CDR1 SNHLY and CDR2 FYNNEI come from the germline V gene. Trimming at V came to 0 bases and at J to 8 bases, leaving 5 bases not matched to a gene. CDR3 size: 15 residues. The CDR3 DNA is TGTGCCAGCAGTGAAGCGGGGGCTAGCGGGGATGAGCAGTTCTTC. This sequence encodes CASSEAGASGDEQFF.

This chain connects TRBV7-9 to TRBJ2-3; the match to TRBD1 covers 7 bases. This CDR3 has 14 amino acids. V lost 5 bases and J lost 4; bases outside the gene matches: 6. CDR1 and CDR2 from the germline V gene are SEHNR and FQNEAQ (reference sequence). As DNA, the CDR3 is TGTGCCAGCAGCACCGGGACAGCACCAGATACGCAGTATTTT. Protein: CASSTGTAPDTQYF. The whole variable domain, remainder taken from reference TRBV7-9 and TRBJ2-3, is DTGVSQNPRHKITKRGQNVTFRCDPISEHNRLYWYRQTLGQGPEFLTYFQNEAQLEKSRLLSDRFSAERPKGSFSTLEIQRTEQGDSAMYLCASSTGTAPDTQYFGPGTRLTVL.

The chain recombines TRBV5-1 with TRBJ2-1, with TRBD2 matching over 8 bases. The CDR3 sequence is 15 residues long. The germline V gene encodes CDR1 SGHRS and CDR2 YFSETQ. V lost 0 bases to trimming and J lost 6 bases; unmatched junction nucleotides: 5. The CDR3 reads CASSLETSDLNEQFF. CDR3 DNA sequence: TGCGCCAGCAGCTTGGAGACTAGCGACCTCAATGAGCAGTTCTTC.

The J gene is TRBJ1-5, the V gene TRBV11-2; the D is unclear. The length of the CDR3 is 13 residues. V was pared by 1 base and J by 4 bases, with 5 bases between. CDR1 and CDR2 from the germline V gene are SGHAT and FQNNGV. CDR3 protein: CASSLGRNQPQHF. The DNA for the CDR3 is TGTGCCAGCAGCTTAGGCAGGAATCAGCCCCAGCATTTT.

The chain couples TRBV7-2 to TRBJ1-5, with TRBD1 as a possible D gene (5 bases). Germline lookup yields CDR1 SGHTA and CDR2 FQGNSA. The CDR3 runs 14 residues. Trimming cost V 1 base and J 4 bases, with 8 bases left between them. The CDR3 is CASSLEGVNQPQHF. As DNA, the CDR3 is TGTGCCAGCAGCTTAGAAGGGGTTAATCAGCCCCAGCATTTT.

This clone showed up just once. The chain couples TRBV19 to TRBJ2-7; 8 nucleotides align to TRBD1. The junction had 13 bases not matched to a gene; V was cut back by 5 bases and J by 4 bases. CDR1 is LNHDA and CDR2 is SQIVND in the germline V gene (reference sequence). There are 16 residues in the CDR3. CDR3: CASSVNPPGQEYEQYF. CDR3 DNA: TGTGCCAGTAGTGTGAACCCACCGGGACAGGAGTACGAGCAGTACTTC.

The gene calls are TRBV5-1 and TRBJ2-2; 7 positions match TRBD2. The germline V gene encodes CDR1 SGHRS and CDR2 YFSETQ. The trim removed 4 bases at V and 0 bases at J, leaving 3 bases unmatched. The CDR3 totals 15 residues. The DNA of the CDR3 is TGCGCCAGCAGCCATGGGGGGGCGAACACCGGGGAGCTGTTTTTT. This gives the protein CASSHGGANTGELFF.

The chain has TRBV7-6 and TRBJ2-7, with 11 bases aligning to TRBD1. The CDR3 runs to 19 residues. After removal of 5 bases from V and 0 bases from J, the junction contained 15 bases not matched to a gene. Germline loops: CDR1 SGHVS, CDR2 FNYEAQ. In nucleotides, the CDR3 is TGTGCCAGCAGCCGAAGGACAGGGGGCGAGGCGGGGAGCTCCTACGAGCAGTACTTC. It is translated as CASSRRTGGEAGSSYEQYF.

The chain has TRBV5-1 and TRBJ1-4; a weak D match, TRBD1 (6 bases). V lost 0 bases and J lost 10, with 16 bases in between. This CDR3 is 15 amino acids long. Germline lookup yields CDR1 SGHRS and CDR2 YFSETQ. CDR3 in amino acids: CASSLEWGQKGKLFF. DNA for the CDR3: TGCGCCAGCAGCTTGGAGTGGGGGCAGAAAGGAAAACTGTTTTTT. The entire variable domain, with the rest obtained from reference TRBV5-1 and TRBJ1-4, is as follows: KAGVTQTPRYLIKTRGQQVTLSCSPISGHRSVSWYQQTPGQGLQFLFEYFSETQRNKGNFPGRFSGRQFSNSRSEMNVSTLELGDSALYLCASSLEWGQKGKLFFGSGTQLSVL.

J is TRBJ2-3 and V is TRBV24-1; 7 nucleotides match TRBD2. This CDR3 comprises 13 residues. Trimming cost V 7 bases and J 1 base; bases outside gene matches: 1. Germline V gives CDR1 KGHDR, CDR2 SFDVKD. This CDR3 reads CATSTSGTDTQYF. The CDR3 DNA sequence: TGTGCCACCAGCACTAGCGGCACAGATACGCAGTATTTT.

V gene TRBV27 combines with J gene TRBJ2-2; D may be TRBD2 (7 bases). V gave up 2 bases and J gave up 5 bases, with 18 bases separating them. Germline CDR1 and CDR2: MNHEY and SMNVEV (reference sequence). The CDR3 extends over 17 amino acids. The CDR3 sequence: CASSLRVEGGGTGELFF. The CDR3 bases are TGTGCCAGCAGTTTACGGGTTGAGGGGGGAGGGACCGGGGAGCTGTTTTTT.

V and J are TRBV27 and TRBJ1-2; D possibly corresponds to TRBD1 (6 bases). Germline CDR1 reads MNHEY; CDR2 reads SMNVEV (reference sequence). This CDR3 contains 12 residues. The ends were cut back, 8 bases at V and 4 bases at J, with 11 bases in the middle. The CDR3 DNA reads as TGTGCCAGCGGTGGACAGACCTATGGCTACACCTTC. Translated: CASGGQTYGYTF.